The source of this TCR beta chain is a study of T cell responses to AZD1222 COVID-19 vaccine. Profiling relied on immunoSEQ multiplex PCR, and the TCRdb table lists in-frame clones only, not all of them. The sample contains 100,000 to 150,000 clones, roughly nine tenths of which appear only once. This clone was detected once. Germline loops: CDR1 MNHEY, CDR2 SMNVEV (reference sequence). This CDR3 is 13 amino acids long. V lost 6 bases and J 0 bases, leaving 6 bases between the germline ends. The material sequenced was peripheral blood, taken on day 0 of AZD1222 vaccination. V gene TRBV27 combines with J gene TRBJ2-4; D is possibly TRBD2 (5 bases). The clonotype comes from an adult in good health. The CDR3: CASRGRAKNIQYF. The CDR3 DNA reads TGTGCCAGCAGGGGGAGAGCCAAAAACATTCAGTACTTC.